One and the same sample provided the 20 T cell receptor beta chains below, sequenced in a study of T cell clonotyping in hematopoietic cell transplantation. The repertoire was sequenced with immunoSEQ multiplex PCR; TCRdb's copy has only in-frame clones and lacks some. The repertoire includes approximately 14,000 clones, 80% to 90% of them detected once, and over 10% sits in the top ten. The starting material was PBMCs, obtained 100 days after allogeneic stem cell transplant. The receptor source for this set is a male patient aged 50 to 60 who had an allogeneic stem cell transplant from an unrelated donor, so T cells may come from the graft donor. Some clones in this sample may be carry-over from other donors' samples.

The chain carries TRBV27 and TRBJ1-2, with a tentative D call TRBD1 (6 bases). V lost 4 bases and J lost 8, with 11 bases in between. The CDR3 covers 12 residues. The germline V gene has CDR1 MNHEY and CDR2 SMNVEV (reference sequence). The CDR3 region has the DNA TGTGCCAGCAGTTCGGGGGCTAAGGGCTACACCTTC. Translating gives CASSSGAKGYTF.

This clone was picked up one time. The CDR3 bases are TGTGCCTGGAGTGTACTCGGCCCTACGGGGGCCAACGTCCTGACTTTC. Residues: CAWSVLGPTGANVLTF. The chain employs TRBV30 and TRBJ2-6; D uncertain. Trimming took 0 bases from V and 4 from J, leaving 13 bases between them. This CDR3 comprises 16 residues. CDR1 and CDR2 from the germline V gene are GTSNPN and SVGIG (reference sequence).

CDR3 coding DNA: TGTGCCAGCAGTGAGGTGGGAGGGCCCTATAGCAATCAGCCCCAGCATTTT. Translated: CASSEVGGPYSNQPQHF. The rearrangement links TRBV6-1 to TRBJ1-5; D remains ambiguous. V gave up 3 bases and J gave up 0 bases, with 15 bases separating them. From germline, CDR1 is MNHNS and CDR2 SASEGT. The CDR3 sequence is 17 residues long.

The gene calls are TRBV5-4 and TRBJ2-7; 11 bases agree with TRBD1. V shed 2 bases and J 5 bases; nucleotides not matched to a gene: 3. The CDR3 covers 14 residues. The germline V gene has CDR1 SGHNT and CDR2 YYREEE (reference sequence). CDR3 region: CASSFLGQGDEQYF. Written as DNA, the CDR3 is TGTGCCAGCAGCTTCCTGGGACAGGGGGACGAGCAGTACTTC.

This clone has just a few counts. The chain has TRBV9 and TRBJ2-2; D call uncertain. From germline, CDR1 is SGDLS and CDR2 YYNGEE. The V end was cut by 2 bases, the J end by 0 bases, with 5 bases between. The CDR3 extends over 14 amino acids. CDR3 region: CASSVTPNTGELFF. The CDR3 DNA is TGTGCCAGCAGCGTTACACCGAACACCGGGGAGCTGTTTTTT.

The chain is built from TRBV25-1 and TRBJ2-2, with TRBD1 matching 11 bases. Germline V gene sequence: CDR1 MGHDK, CDR2 SYGVNS. The CDR3 totals 16 residues. J lost 3 bases, V lost 2 bases, and 2 bases had no gene match. CDR3 sequence reads: CASSERTGGYTGELFF. The CDR3 nucleotides are TGTGCCAGCAGTGAAAGGACAGGGGGCTACACCGGGGAGCTGTTTTTT.

The V call is TRBV11-2, the J call TRBJ2-3; D may be TRBD1 (6 bases). Trimming took off 3 bases at V and 3 bases at J, with 7 bases between the two ends. The CDR3 has 13 residues. Germline CDR1 SGHAT, CDR2 FQNNGV. CDR3 coding DNA: TGTGCCAGCAGCTTGCAGGGGACAGATACGCAGTATTTT. It yields the protein CASSLQGTDTQYF.

This clone is a singleton in its sample. The rearrangement uses TRBV25-1 and TRBJ1-1, with D hard to call. The V end lost 1 base, the J end lost 5 bases, and 11 bases lay between the germline ends. The CDR3 spans 14 residues. The V gene's germline CDR1 is MGHDK and CDR2 SYGVNS. CDR3 DNA sequence: TGTGCCAGCAGTGAATCGGGGAGGGCTACTGAAGCTTTCTTT. Its translation: CASSESGRATEAFF.

The chain has TRBV5-1 and TRBJ2-3, with 9 bases that match TRBD2. The CDR3 runs 15 residues. The J segment lost 6 bases and the V segment lost 4 bases, leaving 9 bases of the junction unmatched. From germline, CDR1 is SGHRS and CDR2 YFSETQ. CDR3 residues: CASSLGTSSGDTQYF. CDR3 nucleotides: TGCGCCAGCAGCCTAGGGACTAGCTCGGGGGATACGCAGTATTTT. The full variable domain, its missing parts supplied by reference TRBV5-1 and TRBJ2-3, is KAGVTQTPRYLIKTRGQQVTLSCSPISGHRSVSWYQQTPGQGLQFLFEYFSETQRNKGNFPGRFSGRQFSNSRSEMNVSTLELGDSALYLCASSLGTSSGDTQYFGPGTRLTVL.

The V and J genes are TRBV21-1 and TRBJ1-5. TRBV21-1 is recorded as a pseudogene. This CDR3 has 14 amino acids. The DNA of the CDR3 is TGTGCCAGCAGCAAAGATGAGGGCAATCAGCCCCAGCATTTT. Translation gives CASSKDEGNQPQHF.

V gene TRBV11-2 combines with J gene TRBJ2-1; D is uncertain. Germline CDR1 reads SGHAT; CDR2 reads FQNNGV. The CDR3 sequence is 12 residues long. Trimming took 5 bases from V and 6 from J, leaving 8 bases between them. The CDR3 protein is CASSLNFNEQFF. For the CDR3, the DNA is TGTGCCAGCAGCCTTAATTTCAATGAGCAGTTCTTC.

This clone was found once. This CDR3 is CAISATANTEAFF. DNA of the CDR3: TGTGCCATCAGTGCTACAGCGAACACTGAAGCTTTCTTT. This chain joins TRBV10-3 and TRBJ1-1; no reliable D call. V was pared by 4 bases and J by 1 base, with 7 bases between. CDR1 is ENHRY and CDR2 is SYGVKD in the germline V gene. The CDR3 contains 13 residues.

This chain connects TRBV6-1 to TRBJ2-2; 8 bases line up with TRBD1. The J segment lost 4 bases and the V segment lost 8 bases, leaving 9 bases of the junction unmatched. Germline values: CDR1 MNHNS, CDR2 SASEGT. The CDR3 consists of 15 residues. CDR3 in amino acids: CASGPRDRSTGELFF. DNA of the CDR3: TGTGCCAGCGGGCCTCGGGACAGGAGCACCGGGGAGCTGTTTTTT.

V usage is TRBV4-1 and J usage is TRBJ2-7; D might be TRBD1 or TRBD2, each matching 5 bases. The CDR3 is made up of 16 amino acids. Looked up from germline, CDR1 is MGHRA and CDR2 is YSYEKL. V dropped 3 bases and J dropped 2 bases, with 17 bases sitting between them. Here the CDR3 DNA reads TGCGCCAGCAGCCACGACACGGGGCGCCCGCCCTACGAGCAGTACTTC. This translates into CASSHDTGRPPYEQYF.

V and J are TRBV10-3 and TRBJ1-1; no clear D. Germline-derived CDR1 and CDR2 are ENHRY and SYGVKD. This CDR3 comprises 13 residues. Trimming cost V 5 bases and J 1 base, with 8 bases left between them. The CDR3 here is CAISLTANTEAFF. The DNA of the CDR3 is TGTGCCATCAGTCTCACGGCGAACACTGAAGCTTTCTTT.

This rearrangement joins TRBV6-5 to TRBJ2-3, with a tentative D call TRBD2 (7 bases). CDR3 length: 13 residues. Trimming took 7 bases from V and 5 from J, leaving 13 bases between them. CDR1 is MNHEY and CDR2 is SVGAGI in the germline V gene. The CDR3 coding sequence is TGTGCCAGCACCCGGGGGGCCAAAGATACGCAGTATTTT. This encodes CASTRGAKDTQYF.

This chain's CDR3 is CASRVQGTDTQYF. The CDR3 bases are TGTGCCAGCAGAGTTCAGGGCACAGATACGCAGTATTTT. The chain employs TRBV11-2 and TRBJ2-3; no definite D call. Trimming pared 6 bases from V and 1 base from J, leaving 8 bases between. CDR3 length equals 13 residues. The germline gives CDR1 SGHAT, CDR2 FQNNGV.

The chain recombines TRBV28 with TRBJ2-1; TRBD2 agrees at 12 bases. The CDR3 covers 14 residues. CDR1 is MDHEN, CDR2 SYDVKM, per germline. V shed 6 bases, J shed 7 bases, and the junction held 4 bases outside the gene matches. For the CDR3, the DNA is TGTGCCAGCAGGAAAGGACTAGCGGGGAATGAGCAGTTCTTC. Translation: CASRKGLAGNEQFF. Full variable domain (missing parts from reference TRBV28 and TRBJ2-1): DVKVTQSSRYLVKRTGEKVFLECVQDMDHENMFWYRQDPGLGLRLIYFSYDVKMKEKGDIPEGYSVSREKKERFSLILESASTNQTSMYLCASRKGLAGNEQFFGPGTRLTVL.

The V call is TRBV5-1, the J call TRBJ1-1, with D uncertain. Per germline, CDR1 SGHRS and CDR2 YFSETQ. This CDR3 spans 13 amino acids. V was cut by 4 bases and J by 5 bases, with 12 bases left in between. CDR3 nucleotide sequence: TGCGCCAGCAGCCCCGAGGGATGGACTGAAGCTTTCTTT. It translates to CASSPEGWTEAFF.

The V and J genes are TRBV5-6 and TRBJ2-3; D uncertain. This CDR3 has 14 residues. The V end was cut by 3 bases, the J end by 2 bases, with 10 bases between. Per the germline V gene, CDR1 is SGHDT and CDR2 is YYEEEE. CDR3 protein: CASSSITHTDTQYF. The CDR3 nucleotides are TGTGCCAGCAGCTCGATAACACACACAGATACGCAGTATTTT.